This T cell receptor (beta chain) was sequenced during a study of blood T cells in healthy people across ages (dated by TCRdb to between 2014 and 2016). Looking at the study overall: Template switching captured roughly one uniquely barcoded TCR beta cDNA molecule per two T cells in model experiments. Using deep sequencing normalized with unique cDNA molecular identifiers, the study measured how TCR beta repertoire diversity changes with age. The donors were divided into four age groups: young (average around 17 years), middle-aged (around 41), aged (about 62) and long-lived (around 80). Donors of different ages were randomly distributed across sequencing lanes to avoid experimental bias. Using the same blood draw, the study looked at two additional independent replicas of 1 million unique cDNA reads for two donors, one aged 18 to 30 and the other aged 80 or older. Findings and caveats that apply to the study as a whole: Estimates of total diversity based on one million sequenced T cells were regarded as lower bounds and as underestimates. Observed TCR beta diversity per million T cells fell roughly linearly with age, and a significant reduction was already apparent by age about 38. A strong correlation was found between observed TCR beta diversity and the percentage of naive T cells measured by flow cytometry. Because the CMV infection status of the donors was unknown, age-related changes in expanded clonotypes may potentially have been confounded. Since profiling was done on bulk unsorted PBMCs, naive and antigen-experienced compartments could not be conclusively compared. Compared with the aged group, the long-lived group had more naive CD4+ T cells, fewer expanded clones and increased TCR diversity, suggesting age selection.

Libraries were constructed by 5' RACE. The listed sequencing device is Illumina HiSeq 2500. A second PCR of roughly 7 to 11 cycles was performed with a sample-barcoded 5' primer and a J-beta primer mix. A unique molecular identifier was introduced onto each TCR beta cDNA molecule by a template-switch 5' adaptor carrying 12 random nucleotides. Each sample yielded at least 3 million CDR3-containing paired-end reads. The Mint cDNA synthesis kit, primed by a TRBC-specific oligonucleotide, was used to synthesize first-strand cDNA from all RNA. Following uracil-DNA glycosylase treatment, all cDNA underwent a first 18-cycle PCR with the universal primers M1SS and BC2_uni_R. The paper's processing steps were these. Each sample was normalized by randomly selecting 1 million high-quality reads, each carrying a distinct molecular identifier. Instead of being binned into consensus sequences, reads with shared molecular identifiers were discarded. MiTCR, set to a Q25 quality threshold and the strictest error-elimination algorithm, was used for CDR3 identification, clonotype clustering and error correction. A nonparametric unseen species model using Euler transformation provided a lower-bound estimate of total TCR beta diversity. TCRdb reprocessing: public reads trimmed at Q25 with fastp, clones called with MiXCR, in-frame beta chains kept. Each CDR3 protein gets just one entry, which takes the most common genes and DNA from the rows behind it. These V and J calls rely on TCRdb rather than the paper's analysis. The sample table lists 450,000 to 700,000 distinct CDR3 sequences, 25% to 30% of them with a count of one. About 18% of the sample is taken by the ten largest.

The donors were about 40 Caucasian individuals from Russia, aged roughly 6 to 100 years, who were systemically healthy. Ten milliliters of peripheral blood were collected from each donor into EDTA-treated Vacutainer tubes. PBMCs were isolated by Ficoll-Paque density-gradient centrifugation, with at least 6 million obtained per sample. Total RNA, at least 5 micrograms per sample, was extracted from PBMCs with Trizol reagent. Naive CD45RAhigh/CD27high T cell percentages were measured by flow cytometry on a PBMC aliquot from every donor. The V and J ends are trimmed by 2 bases and 2 bases, leaving 15 bases between them. CDR1 and CDR2 (MNHEY, SVGEGT) derive from the germline V gene. The CDR3 runs 16 residues from the cysteine to the phenylalanine. The kept DNA is CDR3 alone, 48 bases in frame from the first base. There are a few counts of this clonotype. This clone's antigen is unknown. One base away there is no much larger clone; base qualities are not given.

Sequencing was done on a sample of blood. The receptor chain draws on TRBV6-2 or TRBV6-3 and TRBJ1-2; the D gene is not confidently resolved. This TCR came from a woman aged 70-85 years in good health. The encoded CDR3 is CASSYIVAGPNYGYTF. The nucleotides read TGTGCCAGCAGTTACATCGTGGCAGGACCCAACTATGGCTACACCTTC.